Described below is a single TCR beta chain sequence and its context. As yet, its antigen is unknown. This sample is part of a study of response to subunit inactivated influenza vaccine. Each CDR3 protein gets one entry after TCRdb re-called the RT-PCR reads with MiXCR. Among about 780,000 distinct CDR3 sequences listed, around a sixth were seen once. Study results and limitations: After each seasonal influenza vaccination, few new T cells are recruited, the authors suggested.

The CDR3 loop spans 14 amino acids. Trimming removed 4 bases from V and 8 bases from J, with 18 bases in between. CDR1 is SGHRS and CDR2 is YFSETQ in the germline V gene. This chain uses TRBV5-1 with TRBJ1-2; D not resolved. The clonotype comes from a middle-aged man who received an inactivated influenza vaccine. The sample in question was PBMCs from blood, obtained more than 4 days after vaccination. The CDR3 DNA reads as TGCGCCAGCAGCCCATGGGATGGCTCGGGAGGCTACACCTTC. Its translation: CASSPWDGSGGYTF. Full variable domain (missing parts from reference TRBV5-1 and TRBJ1-2): KAGVTQTPRYLIKTRGQQVTLSCSPISGHRSVSWYQQTPGQGLQFLFEYFSETQRNKGNFPGRFSGRQFSNSRSEMNVSTLELGDSALYLCASSPWDGSGGYTFGSGTRLTVV.